A selection of T cell receptor beta chains follows, all from one sample in a study of cytomegalovirus exposure and HLA in healthy donors. Profiling relied on immunoSEQ multiplex PCR, and the TCRdb table lists in-frame clones only, not all of them. Counted here are about 190,000 clones, around 87% occurring once; the ten biggest clones make up about 1.2%. The sequenced material came from PBMCs. The receptors derive from a man aged 30 to 39 in good health and CMV-seronegative. Each CDR3 is given with its conserved first and last residue.

J gene | V gene | CDR3 protein
TRBJ2-1 | TRBV7-6 | CASSRAGTGTSSYNEQFF
TRBJ1-1 | TRBV5-6 | CASSLTASGPGGFF
TRBJ2-3 | TRBV18 | CASSSSRQGVDTQYF
- | TRBV27 | CASSSTTGGPYEQYF
TRBJ2-5 | TRBV21-1 | CASSTLPGQGIQETQYF
TRBJ2-7 | TRBV11-3 | CASSHRDRGTYEQYF
TRBJ2-2 | TRBV2 | CASRGSGRAGELFF
TRBJ2-7 | TRBV6-6 | CASSYAREQYF
TRBJ2-7 | TRBV28 | CASNWGRFNYEQYF
TRBJ1-3 | TRBV28 | CASSLGIGQATQTGSGNTIYF
TRBJ1-5 | TRBV5-4 | CASSFAGNQPQHF
TRBJ1-2 | TRBV7-9 | CSSSLGTGGAYYGYTF
TRBJ1-1 | TRBV27 | CASSFRWEGEAFF
TRBJ1-1 | TRBV29-1 | CSVLLEAEAFF
TRBJ2-3 | TRBV5-4 | CASSFRSDTQYF
TRBJ1-1 | TRBV18 | CASSLFSPETGNTEAFF
TRBJ2-2 | TRBV27 | CASSPISAGTGELFF
TRBJ1-1 | TRBV5-6 | CASSLGQGPEAFF
TRBJ1-1 | TRBV28 | CASGDRNEAFF
TRBJ1-1 | TRBV7-9 | CASSFVGQLNTEAFF
TRBJ2-3 | TRBV2 | CASSVASGDTQYF
TRBJ2-7 | TRBV5-6 | CASSPGLAGTYEQYF
TRBJ2-3 | TRBV2 | CASSRPFTGVVRADTQYF
TRBJ2-7 | TRBV20-1 | CSARDALLQYF
TRBJ1-2 | TRBV5-5 | CASSGQGVSYGYTF
TRBJ2-7 | TRBV4-2 | CASSPPGYEQYF
TRBJ2-2 | TRBV5-1 | CASSPSGGAPGELFF
TRBJ1-2 | TRBV28 | CASSLGQGYGYTF
TRBJ2-3 | TRBV4-3 | CASSQLASGGTLSTDTQYF
TRBJ1-3 | TRBV2 | CASSPGSGNTIYF
TRBJ2-7 | TRBV6-1 | CASGPWDRPYEQYF
TRBJ1-5 | TRBV4-1 | CASSQIRGDRGTNQPQHF
TRBJ1-2 | TRBV19 | CASSIDLTSGYTF
TRBJ1-2 | TRBV5-6 | CASSSLGRDFDGYTF
TRBJ2-3 | TRBV10-1 | CASSGVGTSDFTDTQYF
TRBJ2-3 | TRBV5-1 | CASSAGVGDTQYF
TRBJ1-1 | TRBV9 | CASSVDQRGYTEAFF
TRBJ1-2 | TRBV7-8 | CASSLATGHYGYTF
TRBJ2-4 | TRBV7-8 | CASAPEVYKNIQYF
TRBJ2-5 | TRBV27 | CASSPPPAGVAETQYF